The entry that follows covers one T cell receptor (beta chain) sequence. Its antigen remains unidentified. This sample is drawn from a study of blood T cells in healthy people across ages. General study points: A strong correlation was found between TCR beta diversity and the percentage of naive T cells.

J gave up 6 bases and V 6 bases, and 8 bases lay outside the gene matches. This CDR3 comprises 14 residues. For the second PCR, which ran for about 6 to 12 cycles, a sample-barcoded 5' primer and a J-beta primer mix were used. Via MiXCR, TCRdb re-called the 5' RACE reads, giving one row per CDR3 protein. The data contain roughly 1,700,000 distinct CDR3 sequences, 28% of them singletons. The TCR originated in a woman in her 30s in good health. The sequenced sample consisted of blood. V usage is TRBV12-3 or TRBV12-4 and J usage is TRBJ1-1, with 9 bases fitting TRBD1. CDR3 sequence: CASRLQGATPEAFF. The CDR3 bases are TGTGCCAGCAGGTTACAGGGGGCGACCCCTGAAGCTTTCTTT.